One T cell receptor beta chain is described in this entry. Its antigen is still unknown. Sequencing used immunoSEQ multiplex PCR; TCRdb keeps in-frame clones, though not all of them. The sample consists of roughly 120,000 clones, around 89% of them appearing once. The data derive from a study of T cell responses to AZD1222 COVID-19 vaccine. Study results and caveats: Spike-spanning, vaccine-associated CD4 TCRs were dominant at 160-218 and 743-854. Clonal diversity may have been underestimated in mostly white British donors. Spike-specific TCR breadth and depth rose after two AZD1222 doses.

This sequence originates from an adult in good health. The sequencing here drew on peripheral blood, taken on day 0 of AZD1222 vaccination.

CDR3 amino acids: CASSSGGTGTPYEQYF. The CDR3 DNA reads as TGTGCCAGCAGCTCGGGTGGGACAGGGACTCCCTACGAGCAGTACTTC. This chain uses TRBV11-3 with TRBJ2-7, with 9 positions matching TRBD1. CDR3 length: 16 residues. The V segment lost 4 bases and the J segment 2 bases; nucleotides outside the gene matches: 9. Germline lookup yields CDR1 SGHNT and CDR2 YENEEA.